The T cell receptor (beta chain) described here comes from a study of blood T cell repertoires in COVID-19. Authors' methods: From reference gene primer amplification, estimates of nucleated cell counts were derived. Profiling relied on immunoSEQ multiplex PCR, and the TCRdb table lists in-frame clones only, not all of them. The V and J calls and clone size are taken from that table; D and trimming were inferred from the DNA. This table holds roughly 150,000 clones, 84% found once. Trimming cost V 4 bases and J 2 bases; bases outside gene matches: 8. The CDR3 runs to 16 residues. From germline, CDR1 is MNHNS and CDR2 SASEGT.

The clonotype was recovered from a woman aged 50 to 60 in a cohort sampled during active or convalescent COVID-19. The V call is TRBV6-1, the J call TRBJ1-2, with 9 positions matching TRBD1. Sequenced material: peripheral blood. The DNA of the CDR3 is TGTGCCAGCAGTGTAGCCGGGACAGGGAACAACTATGGCTACACCTTC. Residues: CASSVAGTGNNYGYTF.